This is a list of T cell receptor beta chains from one sample in a study of response to subunit inactivated influenza vaccine. A single record per CDR3 protein comes from TCRdb applying MiXCR to the RT-PCR reads. The data show about 620,000 distinct CDR3 sequences, about 11% seen once. The same specimen was also included in a second study, on T cells expressing NK-cell markers.

The sample consisted of PBMCs from blood, taken on the day of vaccination. The source of these receptors is a man aged 50 to 59 who received an inactivated influenza vaccine. Each CDR3 is given with its conserved first and last residue. The D gene is left open where the match is weak. A clone size is listed for some rows: how often the clone was seen (once, few, many), or a class if it is expanded.

d_call	clone_size	v_call	j_call	cdr3_nt	cdr3_aa
TRBD1	NA	TRBV12-3/TRBV12-4	TRBJ2-3	TGTGCCAGCAGTTTAGTCAGGGGGCCAGATACGCAGTATTTT	CASSLVRGPDTQYF
NA	many	TRBV6-2/TRBV6-3	TRBJ2-3	TGTGCCAGCAGTTACTACGCTACCTCAGATACGCAGTATTTT	CASSYYATSDTQYF
TRBD2	few	TRBV25-1	TRBJ2-1	TGTGCCAGCAGTGAATTATGGACTAGCGGTAACTCCTACAATGAGCAGTTCTTC	CASSELWTSGNSYNEQFF
TRBD2	NA	TRBV5-1	TRBJ2-1	TGCGCCAGCAGCTCGGCCAGCGGGAGATACAATGAGCAGTTCTTC	CASSSASGRYNEQFF
NA	NA	TRBV5-6	TRBJ1-1	TGTGCCAGCAGCTTGTACGGGGGGCGGGTCGGAAAAGCTTTCTTT	CASSLYGGRVGKAFF
TRBD2	many	TRBV12-3/TRBV12-4	TRBJ2-1	TGTGCCAGCAGTTGGTTACTTCCACGGACAGGACTAGCGGGAGGCGGTAATGAGCAGTTCTTC	CASSWLLPRTGLAGGGNEQFF
NA	many	TRBV10-3	TRBJ2-7	TGTGCCAGCGGGACGGCTAGCTCCTACGAGCAGTACTTC	CASGTASSYEQYF
NA	NA	TRBV20-1	TRBJ2-1	TGCAGTGCTAGAGATGAAGCGGGCCGATACAATGAGCAGTTCTTC	CSARDEAGRYNEQFF
TRBD2	NA	TRBV9	TRBJ2-3	TGTGCCAGCAGCCTTACACATGGGACTAGCGGGAGAAGGACAGATACGCAGTATTTT	CASSLTHGTSGRRTDTQYF
TRBD2	few	TRBV15	TRBJ2-3	TGTGCCACCAGCAGAAAGCGGGAGGGCCTTCCAGATACGCAGTATTTT	CATSRKREGLPDTQYF
NA	few	TRBV30	TRBJ2-5	TGTGCCTGGAATATTGGGGGCGTCGAGACCCAGTACTTC	CAWNIGGVETQYF
TRBD2	many	TRBV6-1	TRBJ2-1	TGTGCCAGCAGCAACCGCGGACTGACTAGCGGGGGGTACAATGAGCAGTTCTTC	CASSNRGLTSGGYNEQFF
NA	NA	TRBV12-3/TRBV12-4	TRBJ2-5	TGTGCCAGCTCCCCGCCGGTTGGTAGGGAGACCCAGTACTTC	CASSPPVGRETQYF
NA	few	TRBV7-6	TRBJ2-7	TGTGCCAGCAGCTTAGGACAGGCAAACACCTACGAGCAGTACTTC	CASSLGQANTYEQYF
NA	NA	TRBV5-6	TRBJ2-7	TGTGCCAGCAACATGAGGGCGGCCTACGAGCAGTACTTC	CASNMRAAYEQYF
NA	many	TRBV5-1	TRBJ2-1	TGCGCCAGCAGCTTGGCCCAGAGCAATGAGCAGTTCTTC	CASSLAQSNEQFF
NA	few	TRBV9	TRBJ2-7	TGTGCCAGCAGCGTAGGACCCGGGAACTACGAGCAGTACTTC	CASSVGPGNYEQYF
TRBD2	many	TRBV2	TRBJ2-5	TGTGCCAGCAGTGAACGACTAGCGGGGACCATCGAAGAGACCCAGTACTTC	CASSERLAGTIEETQYF
TRBD1	NA	TRBV4-1	TRBJ1-2	TGCGCCAGCAGCCCGAGACAGGGGTATAACTATGGCTACACCTTC	CASSPRQGYNYGYTF
NA	NA	TRBV7-9	TRBJ2-1	TGTGCCAGCAGCCCCTCGACTCTCCCCCCCTACAATGAGCAGTTCTTC	CASSPSTLPPYNEQFF
TRBD2	NA	TRBV12-3/TRBV12-4	TRBJ2-3	TGTGCCACTACATTGACTAGCGGGGGGTCAGATACGCAGTATTTT	CATTLTSGGSDTQYF
NA	few	TRBV7-9	TRBJ2-3	TGTGCCAGCAGCTCTCGACAGACTTCAGATACGCAGTATTTT	CASSSRQTSDTQYF
NA	few	TRBV9	TRBJ2-3	TGTGCCAGCAGCATAGGCCCCCGAGCTGCCGATACGCAGTATTTT	CASSIGPRAADTQYF
NA	many	TRBV11-2	TRBJ2-3	TGTGCCAGCAGCTACAGACAGGGAGGTACAGATACGCAGTATTTT	CASSYRQGGTDTQYF
TRBD1	few	TRBV14	TRBJ1-1	TGTGCCAGCAGCCACACAGGGGGCCGGACTGAAGCTTTCTTT	CASSHTGGRTEAFF
TRBD1	NA	TRBV9	TRBJ2-1	TGTGCCAGCAGCCCCGGACAGGGTGAGGGTGAGCAGTTCTTC	CASSPGQGEGEQFF